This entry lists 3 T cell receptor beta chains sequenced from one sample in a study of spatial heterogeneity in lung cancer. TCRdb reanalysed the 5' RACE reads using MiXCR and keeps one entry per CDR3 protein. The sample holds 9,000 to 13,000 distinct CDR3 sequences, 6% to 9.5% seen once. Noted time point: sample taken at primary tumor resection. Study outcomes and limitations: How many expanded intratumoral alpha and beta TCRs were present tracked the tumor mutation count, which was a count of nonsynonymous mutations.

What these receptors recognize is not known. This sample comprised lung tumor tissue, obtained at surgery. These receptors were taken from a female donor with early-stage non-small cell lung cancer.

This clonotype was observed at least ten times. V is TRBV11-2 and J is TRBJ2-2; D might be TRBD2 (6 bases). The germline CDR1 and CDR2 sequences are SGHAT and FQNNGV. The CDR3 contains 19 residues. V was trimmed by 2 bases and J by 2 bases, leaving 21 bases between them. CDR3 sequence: CASSLMSGPGTPNTGELFF. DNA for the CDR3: TGTGCCAGCAGCTTAATGTCGGGCCCGGGGACTCCTAACACCGGGGAGCTGTTTTTT.

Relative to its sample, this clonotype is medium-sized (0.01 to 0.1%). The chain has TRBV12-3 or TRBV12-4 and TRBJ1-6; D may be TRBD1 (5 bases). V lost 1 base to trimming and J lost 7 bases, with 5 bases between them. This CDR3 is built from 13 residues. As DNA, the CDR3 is TGTGCCAGCAGTTTAGGGGGGAATTCACCCCTCCACTTT. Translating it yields CASSLGGNSPLHF.

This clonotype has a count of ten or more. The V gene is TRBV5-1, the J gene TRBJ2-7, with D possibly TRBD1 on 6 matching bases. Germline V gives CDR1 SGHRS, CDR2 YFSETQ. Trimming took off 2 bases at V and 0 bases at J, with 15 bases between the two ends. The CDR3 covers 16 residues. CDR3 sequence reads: CASSFGQLTSSYEQYF. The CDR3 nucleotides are TGCGCCAGCAGCTTTGGACAGCTGACAAGCTCCTACGAGCAGTACTTC.